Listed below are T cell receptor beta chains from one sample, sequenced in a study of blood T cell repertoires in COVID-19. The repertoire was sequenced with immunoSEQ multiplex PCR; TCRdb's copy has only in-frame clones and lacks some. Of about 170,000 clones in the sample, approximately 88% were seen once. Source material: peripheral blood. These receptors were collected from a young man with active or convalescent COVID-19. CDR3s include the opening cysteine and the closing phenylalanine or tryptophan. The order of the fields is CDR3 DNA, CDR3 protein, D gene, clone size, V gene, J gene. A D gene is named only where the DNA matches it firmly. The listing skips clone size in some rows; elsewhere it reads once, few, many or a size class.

CDR3nt: TGTGCCAGCAGTGGTGCGCGGAGCGGGGGCACAGATACGCAGTATTTT
CDR3aa: CASSGARSGGTDTQYF
d_gene: TRBD2
abundance: .
v_gene: TRBV6-1
j_gene: TRBJ2-3

CDR3nt: TGTGCCAGCAGTAGGACAGGGGATTCACCCCTCCACTTT
CDR3aa: CASSRTGDSPLHF
d_gene: TRBD1
abundance: .
v_gene: TRBV25-1
j_gene: TRBJ1-6

CDR3nt: TGTGCCTGGAATCTCGGACGTTACCGAATGACAGGGAGAGAGAACACTGAAGCTTTCTTT
CDR3aa: CAWNLGRYRMTGRENTEAFF
d_gene: TRBD1
abundance: once
v_gene: TRBV30
j_gene: TRBJ1-1

CDR3nt: TGTGCCAGCAGCAAGGGACTAGCGGGAGGCTACGAGCAGTACTTC
CDR3aa: CASSKGLAGGYEQYF
d_gene: TRBD2
abundance: .
v_gene: TRBV3-1/TRBV3-2
j_gene: TRBJ2-7

CDR3nt: TGTGCCAGCAGCGGTAGCACAGATACGCAGTATTTT
CDR3aa: CASSGSTDTQYF
d_gene: .
abundance: few
v_gene: TRBV6-4
j_gene: TRBJ2-3

CDR3nt: TGTGCCAGCAGTGAAGGAGTAAATTCACCCCTCCACTTT
CDR3aa: CASSEGVNSPLHF
d_gene: .
abundance: .
v_gene: TRBV6-1
j_gene: TRBJ1-6

CDR3nt: TGTGCCAGCAGTCCCCAGGGCTACACTGAAGCTTTCTTT
CDR3aa: CASSPQGYTEAFF
d_gene: .
abundance: .
v_gene: TRBV28
j_gene: TRBJ1-1

CDR3nt: TGTGCCAGTAGTACAGGGACTAGCAAAAAAGAGACCCAGTACTTC
CDR3aa: CASSTGTSKKETQYF
d_gene: TRBD2
abundance: .
v_gene: TRBV19
j_gene: TRBJ2-5

CDR3nt: TGCGCCAGCAGCTTGGTAGGGGGCGTTGAAAAACTGTTTTTT
CDR3aa: CASSLVGGVEKLFF
d_gene: TRBD1
abundance: .
v_gene: TRBV5-1
j_gene: TRBJ1-4

CDR3nt: TGTGCCAGCAGCTTAGGTGGAGGGGATGATCAGCCCCAGCATTTT
CDR3aa: CASSLGGGDDQPQHF
d_gene: .
abundance: few
v_gene: TRBV11-2
j_gene: TRBJ1-5

CDR3nt: TGTGCCAGCAGTACACCGGGACAGGGCTCTGGAAACACCATATATTTT
CDR3aa: CASSTPGQGSGNTIYF
d_gene: TRBD1
abundance: .
v_gene: TRBV11-2
j_gene: TRBJ1-3

CDR3nt: TGTGCCAGCAGTTACTCTCAGGGTAACACTGAAGCTTTCTTT
CDR3aa: CASSYSQGNTEAFF
d_gene: .
abundance: .
v_gene: TRBV6-5
j_gene: TRBJ1-1

CDR3nt: TGTGCCAGCAGGGTCCCACTAGCGGGAGACGCAGATACGCAGTATTTT
CDR3aa: CASRVPLAGDADTQYF
d_gene: TRBD2
abundance: .
v_gene: TRBV2
j_gene: TRBJ2-3

CDR3nt: TGTGCCAGCAGTTTATCGCCCGGGACTAGCGGGAGGCGCCTCACAGATACGCAGTATTTT
CDR3aa: CASSLSPGTSGRRLTDTQYF
d_gene: TRBD2
abundance: .
v_gene: TRBV27
j_gene: TRBJ2-3

CDR3nt: TGTGCCAGCAGCCAAGATGGAAGCGGGAGGGCCAAGTACATGTACAATGAGCAGTTCTTC
CDR3aa: CASSQDGSGRAKYMYNEQFF
d_gene: TRBD2
abundance: .
v_gene: TRBV3-1/TRBV3-2
j_gene: TRBJ2-1

CDR3nt: TGTGCCAGCAGCCCCCTTGGACCAGGAGGGCTGGGTACGCAGTATTTT
CDR3aa: CASSPLGPGGLGTQYF
d_gene: .
abundance: .
v_gene: TRBV7-7
j_gene: TRBJ2-3

CDR3nt: TGTGCCAGCAGTTTAGGGGGACTAGCGGGGGACAATGAGCAGTTCTTC
CDR3aa: CASSLGGLAGDNEQFF
d_gene: TRBD2
abundance: .
v_gene: TRBV28
j_gene: TRBJ2-1

CDR3nt: TGTGCCAGCAGCCAACGGACAATCCAAGAGACCCAGTACTTC
CDR3aa: CASSQRTIQETQYF
d_gene: .
abundance: once
v_gene: TRBV3-1/TRBV3-2
j_gene: TRBJ2-5

CDR3nt: TGTGCCAGCAGCTGGACTAGCGGGAGAGAAGAGACCCAGTACTTC
CDR3aa: CASSWTSGREETQYF
d_gene: TRBD2
abundance: few
v_gene: TRBV7-2
j_gene: TRBJ2-5

CDR3nt: TGTGCCAGCAGCCCCGGACAGGGTGGCGGCCCTTACAATGAGCAGTTCTTC
CDR3aa: CASSPGQGGGPYNEQFF
d_gene: TRBD1
abundance: .
v_gene: TRBV3-1/TRBV3-2
j_gene: TRBJ2-1

CDR3nt: TGTGCCAGCTCAGCCGGGACAGGGGGTGGCCAGCCCCAGCATTTT
CDR3aa: CASSAGTGGGQPQHF
d_gene: TRBD1
abundance: .
v_gene: TRBV18
j_gene: TRBJ1-5

CDR3nt: TGTGCCAGCAGCCCCGGGACAGGGAGACTAGGCATGAACACTGAAGCTTTCTTT
CDR3aa: CASSPGTGRLGMNTEAFF
d_gene: TRBD1
abundance: .
v_gene: TRBV7-9
j_gene: TRBJ1-1

CDR3nt: TGCACCAGCAGCCGGACAGGGTGGACCGGGGAGCTGTTTTTT
CDR3aa: CTSSRTGWTGELFF
d_gene: .
abundance: .
v_gene: TRBV1
j_gene: TRBJ2-2

CDR3nt: TGTGCCACCAGCAGAGATTTCGGTAATGATGAAAAACTGTTTTTT
CDR3aa: CATSRDFGNDEKLFF
d_gene: .
abundance: .
v_gene: TRBV15
j_gene: TRBJ1-4

CDR3nt: TGTGCCAGCTCACCATCGGCCCCCAGGTCGAGCTCCTACAATGAGCAGTTCTTC
CDR3aa: CASSPSAPRSSSYNEQFF
d_gene: .
abundance: .
v_gene: TRBV18
j_gene: TRBJ2-1

CDR3nt: TGTGCCAGCAGCCAAGGAGGGACCCAGTACTTC
CDR3aa: CASSQGGTQYF
d_gene: .
abundance: .
v_gene: TRBV4-2
j_gene: TRBJ2-5

CDR3nt: TGTGCCAGCAGCTTGGTGTTTGGGGGGATTACAGATACGCAGTATTTT
CDR3aa: CASSLVFGGITDTQYF
d_gene: .
abundance: .
v_gene: TRBV5-6
j_gene: TRBJ2-3

CDR3nt: TGTGCCAGCAGCTTGGGACAGGCCCCTAACTATGGCTACACCTTC
CDR3aa: CASSLGQAPNYGYTF
d_gene: .
abundance: .
v_gene: TRBV5-6
j_gene: TRBJ1-2

CDR3nt: TGTGCCAGCAGTTCCCGTCGAACAGGGGCTCAACTTGGCTACACCTTC
CDR3aa: CASSSRRTGAQLGYTF
d_gene: TRBD1
abundance: .
v_gene: TRBV6-2/TRBV6-3
j_gene: TRBJ1-2

CDR3nt: TGTGCCAGCAGCCTTGGGAGGGAGGGCGAGCAGTACTTC
CDR3aa: CASSLGREGEQYF
d_gene: TRBD2
abundance: .
v_gene: TRBV7-6
j_gene: TRBJ2-7

CDR3nt: TGTGCCAGCAGCGAGCGGGAGGCAACGCAGTATTTT
CDR3aa: CASSEREATQYF
d_gene: TRBD2
abundance: .
v_gene: TRBV6-5
j_gene: TRBJ2-3

CDR3nt: TGCGCCAGCAGCTTGGGACAGGGATATTCTGGCTACACCTTC
CDR3aa: CASSLGQGYSGYTF
d_gene: TRBD1
abundance: .
v_gene: TRBV5-1
j_gene: TRBJ1-2

CDR3nt: TGTGCCAGCAGTATAACCGGGACAGTCTATGGCTACACCTTC
CDR3aa: CASSITGTVYGYTF
d_gene: TRBD1
abundance: .
v_gene: TRBV6-5
j_gene: TRBJ1-2

CDR3nt: TGTGCCAGCAGCCAAGTTTTATCAGGTTCACCCCTCCACTTT
CDR3aa: CASSQVLSGSPLHF
d_gene: .
abundance: .
v_gene: TRBV14
j_gene: TRBJ1-6

CDR3nt: TGTGCCAGCAGACCTACAGGGGGCCTTGGCTACACCTTC
CDR3aa: CASRPTGGLGYTF
d_gene: TRBD1
abundance: .
v_gene: TRBV27
j_gene: TRBJ1-2

CDR3nt: TGTGCCAGCTCACCTTCAGGCTCCGCCTACGAGCAGTACTTC
CDR3aa: CASSPSGSAYEQYF
d_gene: .
abundance: once
v_gene: TRBV18
j_gene: TRBJ2-7

CDR3nt: TGTGCCAGCAGCGCAACTAGATCCTACAATGAGCAGTTCTTC
CDR3aa: CASSATRSYNEQFF
d_gene: .
abundance: .
v_gene: TRBV6-1
j_gene: TRBJ2-1

CDR3nt: TGTGCCAGCAGCCGAACTAGCGGGGGGGCCGGGGAGCTGTTTTTT
CDR3aa: CASSRTSGGAGELFF
d_gene: TRBD2
abundance: .
v_gene: TRBV3-1/TRBV3-2
j_gene: TRBJ2-2

CDR3nt: TGTGCCAGCAGCTTAGATCGAGGTTTGCGGAGGGCGTCCAATGAGCAGTTCTTC
CDR3aa: CASSLDRGLRRASNEQFF
d_gene: .
abundance: .
v_gene: TRBV7-8
j_gene: TRBJ2-1

CDR3nt: TGCGCCAGCAGCCAGGGACTAGCGACGGACGAGCAGTACTTC
CDR3aa: CASSQGLATDEQYF
d_gene: TRBD2
abundance: .
v_gene: TRBV4-3
j_gene: TRBJ2-7

CDR3nt: TGTGCCAGCAGTCCCGGGACAGGTGGAGAGACCCAGTACTTC
CDR3aa: CASSPGTGGETQYF
d_gene: TRBD1
abundance: .
v_gene: TRBV7-9
j_gene: TRBJ2-5

CDR3nt: TGTGCCACCAGCATTGGACGGAGGAGCTCTGGGGCCAACGTCCTGACTTTC
CDR3aa: CATSIGRRSSGANVLTF
d_gene: .
abundance: .
v_gene: TRBV15
j_gene: TRBJ2-6

CDR3nt: TGTGCCAGCAGCTTAGCCCCGGGACAGGGTGCTTCACCCCTCCACTTT
CDR3aa: CASSLAPGQGASPLHF
d_gene: TRBD1
abundance: .
v_gene: TRBV7-2
j_gene: TRBJ1-6

CDR3nt: TGTGCCAGCATCATCACGGGGGAAGGTGGCACTGAAGCTTTCTTT
CDR3aa: CASIITGEGGTEAFF
d_gene: .
abundance: once
v_gene: TRBV7-2
j_gene: TRBJ1-1

CDR3nt: TGTGCCAGTAGTCTCGCGGGTGGGAGCACAGATACGCAGTATTTT
CDR3aa: CASSLAGGSTDTQYF
d_gene: .
abundance: .
v_gene: TRBV19
j_gene: TRBJ2-3

CDR3nt: TGTGCCATCAGTGGGTCGGGAGGGGTTCGCAATGAGCAGTTCTTC
CDR3aa: CAISGSGGVRNEQFF
d_gene: TRBD2
abundance: .
v_gene: TRBV10-3
j_gene: TRBJ2-1

CDR3nt: TGTGCCAGCAGCTTAAGGGGTGGTCAGACAGCCACAGATACGCAGTATTTT
CDR3aa: CASSLRGGQTATDTQYF
d_gene: .
abundance: .
v_gene: TRBV7-9
j_gene: TRBJ2-3

CDR3nt: TGTGCCAGCAGACCAACCGGGGTTAACGAGCAGTACTTC
CDR3aa: CASRPTGVNEQYF
d_gene: .
abundance: .
v_gene: TRBV12-3/TRBV12-4
j_gene: TRBJ2-7

CDR3nt: TGTGCCAGCAGTACCCGGACTTACTACGAGCAGTACTTC
CDR3aa: CASSTRTYYEQYF
d_gene: .
abundance: .
v_gene: TRBV12-3/TRBV12-4
j_gene: TRBJ2-7

CDR3nt: TGTGCCAGCATGACCGGGACCTACGAGCAGTACTTC
CDR3aa: CASMTGTYEQYF
d_gene: .
abundance: many
v_gene: TRBV28
j_gene: TRBJ2-7

CDR3nt: TGTGCCAGCACCTTGTACCGAACGGGGGATAACTATGGCTACACCTTC
CDR3aa: CASTLYRTGDNYGYTF
d_gene: .
abundance: .
v_gene: TRBV5-6
j_gene: TRBJ1-2

CDR3nt: TGTGCCAGCAGCCTGACGGGGACAGTTAATGAAAAACTGTTTTTT
CDR3aa: CASSLTGTVNEKLFF
d_gene: TRBD1
abundance: .
v_gene: TRBV9
j_gene: TRBJ1-4

CDR3nt: TGTGCCAGCAGCTCCCCTAGCGGGGGGGCCGACAATGAGCAGTTCTTC
CDR3aa: CASSSPSGGADNEQFF
d_gene: TRBD2
abundance: .
v_gene: TRBV7-2
j_gene: TRBJ2-1

CDR3nt: TGTGCCAGTAGTCCCCTAGGACAGGGAGGCACCTACGAGCAGTACTTC
CDR3aa: CASSPLGQGGTYEQYF
d_gene: TRBD1
abundance: .
v_gene: TRBV19
j_gene: TRBJ2-7

CDR3nt: TGTGCCAGCAGCGCCTGGACAGGGGGGATGAGGGCCTATGGCTACACCTTC
CDR3aa: CASSAWTGGMRAYGYTF
d_gene: TRBD1
abundance: once
v_gene: TRBV13
j_gene: TRBJ1-2